This TCR beta chain was recorded in a study of T cells in Graves' hyperthyroidism and ophthalmopathy. V gave up 6 bases and J gave up 5 bases, with 13 bases separating them. Germline V gives CDR1 KGHSH, CDR2 LQKENI. The length of the CDR3 is 13 residues. TCR beta CDR3 region amplification was performed from RNA transcripts. The HTBI primer set drove a first-round RT-PCR of the TCR CDR3. TCRdb reprocessed the multiplex PCR reads via MiXCR and lists one record per CDR3 protein. There are some 350,000 distinct CDR3 sequences in the sample; 19% occur only once, and 3% to 4% lies in the top ten. This clonotype was counted at least ten times.

The chain uses TRBV18 and TRBJ1-1, with D possibly matching TRBD1 (6 bases). This clonotype originated in a woman between 18 and 30 years old with Graves' hyperthyroidism. Sequencing input: blood. The CDR3 region has the DNA TGTGCCAGCTCGGACAGTGGGAGGACTGAAGCTTTCTTT. Translating gives CASSDSGRTEAFF.